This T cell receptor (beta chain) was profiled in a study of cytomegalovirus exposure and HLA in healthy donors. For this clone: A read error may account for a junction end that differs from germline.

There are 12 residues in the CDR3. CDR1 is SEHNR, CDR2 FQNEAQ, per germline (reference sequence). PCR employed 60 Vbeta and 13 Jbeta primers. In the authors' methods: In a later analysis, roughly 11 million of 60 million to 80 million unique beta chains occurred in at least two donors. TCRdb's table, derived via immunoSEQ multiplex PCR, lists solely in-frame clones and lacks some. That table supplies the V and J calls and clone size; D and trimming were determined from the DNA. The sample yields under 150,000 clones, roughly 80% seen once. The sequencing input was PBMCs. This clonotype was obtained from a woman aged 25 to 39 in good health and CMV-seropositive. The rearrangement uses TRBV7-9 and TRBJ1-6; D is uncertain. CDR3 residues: CSSSSLNSPLHF. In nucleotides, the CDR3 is TGTTCCAGCAGCTCTCTAAATTCACCCCTCCACTTT. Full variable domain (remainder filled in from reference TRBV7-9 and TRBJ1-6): DTGVSQNPRHKITKRGQNVTFRCDPISEHNRLYWYRQTLGQGPEFLTYFQNEAQLEKSRLLSDRFSAERPKGSFSTLEIQRTEQGDSAMYLCSSSSLNSPLHFGNGTRLTVT.